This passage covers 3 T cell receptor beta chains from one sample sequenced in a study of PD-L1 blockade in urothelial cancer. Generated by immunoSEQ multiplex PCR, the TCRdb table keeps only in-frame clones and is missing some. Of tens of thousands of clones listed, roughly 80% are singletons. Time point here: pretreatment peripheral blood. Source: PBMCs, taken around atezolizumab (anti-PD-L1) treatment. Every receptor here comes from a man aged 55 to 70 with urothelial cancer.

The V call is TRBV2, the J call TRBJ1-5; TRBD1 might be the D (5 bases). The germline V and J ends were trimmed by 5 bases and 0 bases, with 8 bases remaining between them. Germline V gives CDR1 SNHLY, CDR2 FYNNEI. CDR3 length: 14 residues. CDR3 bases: TGTGCCAGCAGTCAAGACAGTAGCAATCAGCCCCAGCATTTT. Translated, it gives CASSQDSSNQPQHF. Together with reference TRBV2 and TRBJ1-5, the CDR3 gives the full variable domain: EPEVTQTPSHQVTQMGQEVILRCVPISNHLYFYWYRQILGQKVEFLVSFYNNEISEKSEIFDDQFSVERPDGSNFTLKIRSTKLEDSAMYFCASSQDSSNQPQHFGDGTRLSIL.

DNA for the CDR3: TGTGCCAGCAGTGGGTCAGGGGAAGGTGAAAAACTGTTTTTT. The encoded protein is CASSGSGEGEKLFF. The J gene is TRBJ1-4, the V gene TRBV2, with D perhaps TRBD1 (6 bases). Germline V gene sequence: CDR1 SNHLY, CDR2 FYNNEI. The CDR3 length is 14 residues. V was cut by 4 bases and J by 7 bases, with 13 bases left in between.

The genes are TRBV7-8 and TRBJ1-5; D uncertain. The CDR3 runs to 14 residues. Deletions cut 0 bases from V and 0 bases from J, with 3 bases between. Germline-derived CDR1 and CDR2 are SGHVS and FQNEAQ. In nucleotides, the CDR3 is TGTGCCAGCAGCTTAGCGGCTAGCAATCAGCCCCAGCATTTT. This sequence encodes CASSLAASNQPQHF.